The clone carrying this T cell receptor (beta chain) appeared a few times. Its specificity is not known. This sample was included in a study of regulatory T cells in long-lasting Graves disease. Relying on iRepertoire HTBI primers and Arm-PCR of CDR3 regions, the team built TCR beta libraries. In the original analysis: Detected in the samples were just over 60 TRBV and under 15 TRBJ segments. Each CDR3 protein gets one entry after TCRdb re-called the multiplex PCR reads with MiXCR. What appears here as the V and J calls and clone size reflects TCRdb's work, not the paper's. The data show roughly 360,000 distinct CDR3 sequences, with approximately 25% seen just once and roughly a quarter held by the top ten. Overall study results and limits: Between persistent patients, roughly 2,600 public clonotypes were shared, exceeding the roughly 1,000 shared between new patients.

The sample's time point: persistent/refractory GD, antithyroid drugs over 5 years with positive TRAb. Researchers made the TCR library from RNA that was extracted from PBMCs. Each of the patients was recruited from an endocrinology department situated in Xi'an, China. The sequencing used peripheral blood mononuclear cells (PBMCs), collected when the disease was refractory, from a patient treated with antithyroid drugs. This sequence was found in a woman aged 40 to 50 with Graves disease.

The CDR3 region has the DNA TGCGCCAGCAGCTTGGTTCCGGGCTTGAGTCAGCCCCAGCATTTT. Encoded protein: CASSLVPGLSQPQHF. The chain has TRBV5-1 and TRBJ1-5; D gene ambiguous. The germline CDR1 and CDR2 sequences are SGHRS and YFSETQ. The CDR3 runs to 15 residues. The V end lost 0 bases, the J end lost 6 bases, and 13 bases lay between the germline ends.